A selection of T cell receptor beta chains follows, all from one sample in a study of blood T cell repertoires in COVID-19. TCRdb's copy holds only in-frame clones and misses some; the assay was immunoSEQ multiplex PCR. The sample carries about 200,000 clones, about nine tenths recorded once. Specimen: PBMCs or T cells enriched from blood (not recorded which). Every receptor here comes from a woman aged 25 to 39 who had recovered from COVID-19. Each CDR3 is given with its conserved first and last residue. The order of the fields is clone size, V gene, J gene, D gene, CDR3 protein, CDR3 DNA. The D gene is left open where the match is weak. The size field is filled for only some rows; it gives once, few, many or a size class.

clone size: .; V gene: TRBV19; J gene: TRBJ1-3; D gene: TRBD1; CDR3 protein: CASSPFTGQSSGNTIYF; CDR3 DNA: TGTGCCAGTAGTCCGTTTACGGGACAGTCCTCTGGAAACACCATATATTTT
clone size: few; V gene: TRBV5-4; J gene: TRBJ1-1; D gene: .; CDR3 protein: CASSLEGGIDTEAFF; CDR3 DNA: TGTGCCAGCAGCTTGGAAGGGGGAATAGACACTGAAGCTTTCTTT
clone size: .; V gene: TRBV7-6; J gene: TRBJ1-3; D gene: .; CDR3 protein: CASSLSAGNTIYF; CDR3 DNA: TGTGCCAGCAGCTTGTCCGCTGGAAACACCATATATTTT
clone size: .; V gene: TRBV19; J gene: TRBJ1-1; D gene: TRBD1; CDR3 protein: CATRDRTSNTEAFF; CDR3 DNA: TGTGCCACCCGGGACAGAACCTCGAACACTGAAGCTTTCTTT
clone size: .; V gene: TRBV5-1; J gene: TRBJ1-3; D gene: TRBD1; CDR3 protein: CASSLQGASGNTIYF; CDR3 DNA: TGCGCCAGCAGCTTACAGGGGGCCAGTGGAAACACCATATATTTT
clone size: .; V gene: TRBV4-3; J gene: TRBJ1-6; D gene: .; CDR3 protein: CASSLRQGSPLHF; CDR3 DNA: TGCGCCAGCAGCCTACGCCAGGGGTCCCCTCTCCACTTT
clone size: .; V gene: TRBV3-1/TRBV3-2; J gene: TRBJ2-5; D gene: TRBD1; CDR3 protein: CASSSRTGWGETQYF; CDR3 DNA: TGTGCCAGCAGCTCCCGGACAGGGTGGGGGGAGACCCAGTACTTC
clone size: once; V gene: TRBV7-2; J gene: TRBJ2-1; D gene: .; CDR3 protein: CASSTSRGWYNEQFF; CDR3 DNA: TGTGCCAGCAGCACTTCTAGGGGGTGGTACAATGAGCAGTTCTTC
clone size: .; V gene: TRBV30; J gene: TRBJ1-1; D gene: .; CDR3 protein: CAWSVEGTEAFF; CDR3 DNA: TGTGCCTGGAGTGTCGAGGGCACTGAAGCTTTCTTT
clone size: .; V gene: TRBV2; J gene: TRBJ1-6; D gene: .; CDR3 protein: CASFPDTDNSPLHF; CDR3 DNA: TGTGCCAGCTTTCCGGACACCGATAATTCACCCCTCCACTTT
clone size: .; V gene: TRBV9; J gene: TRBJ1-1; D gene: .; CDR3 protein: CASSRGAADEAFF; CDR3 DNA: TGTGCCAGCAGCCGGGGGGCAGCAGATGAAGCTTTCTTT
clone size: .; V gene: TRBV27; J gene: TRBJ1-2; D gene: TRBD1; CDR3 protein: CASSPNRGVYGYTF; CDR3 DNA: TGTGCCAGCAGCCCGAACAGGGGTGTGTATGGCTACACCTTC
clone size: .; V gene: TRBV5-6; J gene: TRBJ2-1; D gene: TRBD1; CDR3 protein: CASSYDTGQTYNEQFF; CDR3 DNA: TGTGCCAGCAGCTATGACACGGGACAGACTTACAATGAGCAGTTCTTC
clone size: .; V gene: TRBV11-3; J gene: TRBJ2-1; D gene: .; CDR3 protein: CASSPRGLPSYNEQFF; CDR3 DNA: TGTGCCAGCAGCCCCCGCGGGCTACCCTCCTACAATGAGCAGTTCTTC
clone size: .; V gene: TRBV25-1; J gene: TRBJ1-6; D gene: TRBD1; CDR3 protein: CASSEYTGGLSPLHF; CDR3 DNA: TGTGCCAGCAGTGAATATACAGGGGGCCTTTCACCCCTCCACTTT
clone size: .; V gene: TRBV19; J gene: TRBJ1-5; D gene: .; CDR3 protein: CASSIGKGALDQPQHF; CDR3 DNA: TGTGCCAGTAGTATTGGAAAGGGAGCCCTCGATCAGCCCCAGCATTTT
clone size: .; V gene: TRBV14; J gene: TRBJ1-1; D gene: .; CDR3 protein: CASSQELNTEAFF; CDR3 DNA: TGTGCCAGCAGCCAGGAGCTGAACACTGAAGCTTTCTTT
clone size: once; V gene: TRBV19; J gene: TRBJ1-4; D gene: TRBD1; CDR3 protein: CASSTLPGTATNEKLFF; CDR3 DNA: TGTGCCAGTAGTACCCTACCTGGGACAGCAACTAATGAAAAACTGTTTTTT
clone size: .; V gene: TRBV5-4; J gene: TRBJ2-7; D gene: TRBD1; CDR3 protein: CASSLGTGFSYEQYF; CDR3 DNA: TGTGCCAGCAGCTTGGGGACAGGCTTCTCCTACGAGCAGTACTTC
clone size: .; V gene: TRBV5-6; J gene: TRBJ1-4; D gene: TRBD1; CDR3 protein: CASSYGTGNGKLFF; CDR3 DNA: TGTGCCAGCAGCTACGGGACAGGGAATGGGAAACTGTTTTTT
clone size: .; V gene: TRBV30; J gene: TRBJ1-1; D gene: .; CDR3 protein: CAWSIGQRNTEAFF; CDR3 DNA: TGTGCCTGGAGTATTGGGCAGAGGAACACTGAAGCTTTCTTT
clone size: .; V gene: TRBV28; J gene: TRBJ2-1; D gene: TRBD2; CDR3 protein: CASSRGTSEYNEQFF; CDR3 DNA: TGTGCCAGCAGTAGAGGGACTAGCGAATACAATGAGCAGTTCTTC
clone size: .; V gene: TRBV3-1/TRBV3-2; J gene: TRBJ2-7; D gene: TRBD2; CDR3 protein: CASSQRTSGSYKQYF; CDR3 DNA: TGTGCCAGCAGCCAAAGGACTAGCGGGAGCTATAAGCAGTACTTC
clone size: .; V gene: TRBV27; J gene: TRBJ1-2; D gene: .; CDR3 protein: CASTPFGSGSYYGYTF; CDR3 DNA: TGTGCCAGCACTCCCTTCGGATCGGGTTCCTACTATGGCTACACCTTC
clone size: .; V gene: TRBV14; J gene: TRBJ2-7; D gene: TRBD2; CDR3 protein: CASSQGRLALRYEQYF; CDR3 DNA: TGTGCCAGCAGCCAAGGTAGACTAGCGCTCAGATACGAGCAGTACTTC
clone size: .; V gene: TRBV7-9; J gene: TRBJ1-5; D gene: .; CDR3 protein: CASSLVQGGDQPQHF; CDR3 DNA: TGTGCCAGCAGCTTAGTTCAGGGAGGGGATCAGCCCCAGCATTTT
clone size: .; V gene: TRBV9; J gene: TRBJ1-1; D gene: .; CDR3 protein: CASSVDVRNTEAFF; CDR3 DNA: TGTGCCAGCAGCGTAGATGTGAGGAACACTGAAGCTTTCTTT
clone size: few; V gene: TRBV4-3; J gene: TRBJ1-1; D gene: .; CDR3 protein: CASSQSTGNTEAFF; CDR3 DNA: TGCGCCAGCAGCCAATCTACAGGGAACACTGAAGCTTTCTTT
clone size: .; V gene: TRBV27; J gene: TRBJ2-7; D gene: TRBD2; CDR3 protein: CASRRLAGGSYEQYF; CDR3 DNA: TGTGCCAGCAGACGTCTAGCGGGAGGCTCCTACGAGCAGTACTTC
clone size: .; V gene: TRBV3-1/TRBV3-2; J gene: TRBJ2-3; D gene: TRBD2; CDR3 protein: CASSPEASGEADTQYF; CDR3 DNA: TGTGCCAGCAGCCCCGAGGCTAGCGGGGAGGCAGATACGCAGTATTTT
clone size: once; V gene: TRBV24-1; J gene: TRBJ2-1; D gene: TRBD2; CDR3 protein: CATSDFTSAPNNEQFF; CDR3 DNA: TGTGCCACCAGTGATTTTACTAGCGCTCCTAACAATGAGCAGTTCTTC
clone size: .; V gene: TRBV2; J gene: TRBJ1-1; D gene: .; CDR3 protein: CASRLADEAFF; CDR3 DNA: TGTGCCAGCAGGCTGGCAGATGAAGCTTTCTTT
clone size: .; V gene: TRBV4-2; J gene: TRBJ1-4; D gene: .; CDR3 protein: CASSRGTANEKLFF; CDR3 DNA: TGTGCCAGCAGTCGGGGGACGGCTAATGAAAAACTGTTTTTT
clone size: .; V gene: TRBV7-3; J gene: TRBJ1-2; D gene: TRBD1; CDR3 protein: CASSPLAGGNNYGYTF; CDR3 DNA: TGTGCCAGCAGCCCCCTCGCAGGGGGGAACAACTATGGCTACACCTTC
clone size: few; V gene: TRBV10-3; J gene: TRBJ2-5; D gene: .; CDR3 protein: CAISESLQETQYF; CDR3 DNA: TGTGCCATCAGTGAGTCACTACAAGAGACCCAGTACTTC
clone size: .; V gene: TRBV30; J gene: TRBJ1-5; D gene: .; CDR3 protein: CAWSRTQEQPQHF; CDR3 DNA: TGTGCCTGGAGTAGGACTCAGGAGCAGCCCCAGCATTTT
clone size: .; V gene: TRBV2; J gene: TRBJ1-2; D gene: TRBD1; CDR3 protein: CASSENRGTYGYTF; CDR3 DNA: TGTGCCAGCAGTGAAAACAGGGGAACCTATGGCTACACCTTC
clone size: .; V gene: TRBV4-1; J gene: TRBJ1-4; D gene: .; CDR3 protein: CASSQGSGLNEKLFF; CDR3 DNA: TGCGCCAGCAGCCAAGGGTCGGGACTGAATGAAAAACTGTTTTTT
clone size: once; V gene: TRBV7-9; J gene: TRBJ1-1; D gene: .; CDR3 protein: CASTTNYASWKKAFF; CDR3 DNA: TGTGCCAGCACCACCAACTACGCGTCGTGGAAAAAAGCTTTCTTT
clone size: .; V gene: TRBV5-5; J gene: TRBJ1-1; D gene: .; CDR3 protein: CASSLSITDYTEAFF; CDR3 DNA: TGTGCCAGCAGCTTGTCAATAACAGATTACACTGAAGCTTTCTTT